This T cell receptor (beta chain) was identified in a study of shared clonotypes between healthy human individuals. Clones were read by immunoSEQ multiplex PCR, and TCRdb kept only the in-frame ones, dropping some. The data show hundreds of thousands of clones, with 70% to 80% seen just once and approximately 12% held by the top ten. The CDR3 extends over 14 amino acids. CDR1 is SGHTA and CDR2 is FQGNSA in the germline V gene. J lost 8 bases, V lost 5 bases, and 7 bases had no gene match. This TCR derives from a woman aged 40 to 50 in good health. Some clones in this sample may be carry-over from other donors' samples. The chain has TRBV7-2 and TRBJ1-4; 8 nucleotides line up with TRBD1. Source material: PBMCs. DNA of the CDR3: TGTGCCAGCAGCCGGAACAGGGGGGGGGAAAAACTGTTTTTT. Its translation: CASSRNRGGEKLFF. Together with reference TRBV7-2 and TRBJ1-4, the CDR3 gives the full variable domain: GAGVSQSPSNKVTEKGKDVELRCDPISGHTALYWYRQSLGQGLEFLIYFQGNSAPDKSGLPSDRFSAERTGGSVSTLTIQRTQQEDSAVYLCASSRNRGGEKLFFGSGTQLSVL.